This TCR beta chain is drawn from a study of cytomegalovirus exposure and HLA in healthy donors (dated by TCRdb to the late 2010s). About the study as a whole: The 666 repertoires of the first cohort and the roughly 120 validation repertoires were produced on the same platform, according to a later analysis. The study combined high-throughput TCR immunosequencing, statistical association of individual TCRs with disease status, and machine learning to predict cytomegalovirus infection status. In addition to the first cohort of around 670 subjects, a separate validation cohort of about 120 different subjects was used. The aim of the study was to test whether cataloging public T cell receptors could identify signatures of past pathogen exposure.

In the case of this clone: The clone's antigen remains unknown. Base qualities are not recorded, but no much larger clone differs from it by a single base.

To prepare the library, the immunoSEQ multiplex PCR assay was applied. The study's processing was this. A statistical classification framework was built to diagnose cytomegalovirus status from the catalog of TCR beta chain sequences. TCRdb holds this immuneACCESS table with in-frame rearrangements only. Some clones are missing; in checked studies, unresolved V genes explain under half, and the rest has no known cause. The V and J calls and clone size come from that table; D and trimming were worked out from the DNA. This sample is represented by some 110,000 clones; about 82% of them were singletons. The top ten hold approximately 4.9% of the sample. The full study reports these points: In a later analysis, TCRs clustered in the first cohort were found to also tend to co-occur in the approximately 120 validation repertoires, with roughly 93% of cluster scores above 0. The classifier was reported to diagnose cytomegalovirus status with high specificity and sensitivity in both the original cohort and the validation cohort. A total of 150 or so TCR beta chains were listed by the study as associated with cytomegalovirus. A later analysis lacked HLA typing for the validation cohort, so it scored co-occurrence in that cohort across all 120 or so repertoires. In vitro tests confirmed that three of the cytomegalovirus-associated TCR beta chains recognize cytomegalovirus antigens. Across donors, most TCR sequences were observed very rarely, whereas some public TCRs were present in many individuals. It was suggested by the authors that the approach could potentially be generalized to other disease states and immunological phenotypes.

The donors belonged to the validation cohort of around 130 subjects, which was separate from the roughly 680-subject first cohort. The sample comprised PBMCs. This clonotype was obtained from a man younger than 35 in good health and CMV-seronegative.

The CDR3 sequence is CASSDGTGELFF. The sequenced DNA is TGTGCCAGCAGTGACGGCACCGGGGAGCTGTTTTTT. The sequence joins TRBV25-1 to TRBJ2-2; the D gene cannot be resolved reliably. The V and J ends are trimmed by 3 bases and 4 bases, leaving 3 bases between them. The germline V gene gives CDR1 as MGHDK and CDR2 as SYGVNS. Including the terminal cysteine and phenylalanine, the CDR3 comprises 12 residues. Kept here is only the CDR3 DNA, which spans 36 bases and is read in frame from base 1. Reference TRBV25-1 and TRBJ2-2 proteins supply the regions before and after the CDR3; the full variable domain is: EADIYQTPRYLVIGTGKKITLECSQTMGHDKMYWYQQDPGMELHLIHYSYGVNSTEKGDLSSESTVSRIRTEHFPLTLESARPSHTSQYLCASSDGTGELFFGEGSRLTVL.